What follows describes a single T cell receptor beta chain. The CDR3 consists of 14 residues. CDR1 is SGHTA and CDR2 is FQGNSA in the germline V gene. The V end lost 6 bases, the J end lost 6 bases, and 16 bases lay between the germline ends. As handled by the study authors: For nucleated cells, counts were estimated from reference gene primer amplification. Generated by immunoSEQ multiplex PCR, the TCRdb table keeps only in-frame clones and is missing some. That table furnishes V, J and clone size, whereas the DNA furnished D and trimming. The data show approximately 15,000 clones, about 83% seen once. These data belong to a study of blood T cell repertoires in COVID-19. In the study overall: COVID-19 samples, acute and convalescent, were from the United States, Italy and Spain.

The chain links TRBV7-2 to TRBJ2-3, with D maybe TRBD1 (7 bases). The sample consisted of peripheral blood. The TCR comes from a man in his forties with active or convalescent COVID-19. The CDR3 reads CASRPTGAGDTQYF. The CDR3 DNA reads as TGTGCCAGCAGACCAACAGGGGCGGGGGATACGCAGTATTTT.